What follows are 23 T cell receptor beta chains derived from one specimen sequenced in a study of blood T cells in healthy people across ages. A second about 6 to 12 cycle PCR used barcoded and J-beta primers. MiXCR, applied by TCRdb to the 5' RACE reads, yields one record per CDR3 protein. This table has hundreds of thousands of distinct CDR3 sequences, about 32% appearing once. Sequences were obtained from blood. The origin of the receptors is a woman at least 80 years old in good health.

This clonotype was found many times. The chain is built from TRBV7-3 and TRBJ2-1; D may be TRBD1 or TRBD2 (6 bases each). Germline V gives CDR1 SGHTA, CDR2 FQGTGA. The CDR3 is 14 amino acids. V lost 4 bases and J 4 bases, leaving 11 bases between the germline ends. CDR3 DNA: TGTGCCAGCAGCTGGGGGGCCCAGTACAATGAGCAGTTCTTC. Translation gives CASSWGAQYNEQFF.

This clonotype was seen a handful of times. The chain links TRBV5-1 to TRBJ1-1; D call uncertain. The germline CDR1 and CDR2 sequences are SGHRS and YFSETQ. The CDR3 is 14 amino acids. V lost 2 bases to trimming and J lost 10 bases, with 18 bases between them. The CDR3 loop is CASSFRVPNSIAFF. CDR3 coding DNA: TGCGCCAGCAGCTTCCGGGTTCCGAATTCGATAGCTTTCTTT.

The chain links TRBV6-5 to TRBJ2-1; a possible D gene is TRBD1 (6 bases). Trimming left V 4 bases short and J 5 bases short, with 18 bases between. This CDR3 comprises 16 residues. Germline assignment: CDR1 MNHEY and CDR2 SVGAGI. This CDR3 reads CASSSMSGTPNNEQFF. The CDR3 DNA follows: TGTGCCAGCAGTTCGATGTCCGGGACACCTAACAATGAGCAGTTCTTC.

The chain links TRBV5-4 to TRBJ1-3; weak D call: TRBD1 (5 bases). The V end was cut by 4 bases, the J end by 11 bases, with 19 bases between. The CDR3 runs 14 residues. CDR1 and CDR2 (germline): SGHNT, YYREEE (reference sequence). The CDR3 loop is CASSQGPASGAIYF. The CDR3 nucleotides are TGTGCCAGCAGCCAGGGACCCGCGAGCGGCGCCATATATTTT.

This clonotype was seen ten or more times. J is TRBJ2-5 and V is TRBV7-2, with TRBD2 matching over 11 bases. The CDR3 is made up of 17 amino acids. The trim removed 2 bases at V and 7 bases at J, leaving 12 bases unmatched. The germline CDR1 and CDR2 sequences are SGHTA and FQGNSA. For the CDR3, the DNA is TGTGCCAGCAGCTTAAGTGGAGCTAGCGGGGGGCGGGGGACCCAGTACTTC. Translation gives CASSLSGASGGRGTQYF. Filled out from reference TRBV7-2 and TRBJ2-5, the complete variable domain reads GAGVSQSPSNKVTEKGKDVELRCDPISGHTALYWYRQSLGQGLEFLIYFQGNSAPDKSGLPSDRFSAERTGGSVSTLTIQRTQQEDSAVYLCASSLSGASGGRGTQYFGPGTRLLVL.

Regarding this clonotype: One end of the junction varies from germline; a read error may be responsible. V and J are TRBV9 and TRBJ2-5, with TRBD2 identical over 7 bases. Looked up from germline, CDR1 is SGDLS and CDR2 is YYNGEE. The CDR3 spans 15 residues. Here the CDR3 reads CASNVVGEGSETQYF. CDR3 bases: TGTGCCAGCAACGTAGTAGGGGAGGGGTCGGAGACCCAGTACTTC.

The genes are TRBV2 and TRBJ2-1; D is possibly TRBD2 (6 bases). The CDR3 runs to 15 residues. Trimming stripped 2 bases from V and 9 bases from J, with 17 bases between. Per germline, CDR1 SNHLY and CDR2 FYNNEI. In nucleotides, the CDR3 is TGTGCCAGCAGTGAATTGGAGACTAGGGTTGCTGAGCAGTTCTTC. The encoded protein is CASSELETRVAEQFF.

In its sample, this clonotype was seen once. The chain links TRBV7-2 to TRBJ2-5; 9 bases align to TRBD1. After removal of 3 bases from V and 5 bases from J, the junction contained 7 bases not matched to a gene. Per the germline V gene, CDR1 is SGHTA and CDR2 is FQGNSA. The CDR3 runs 15 residues. CDR3 protein: CASSLTGQGVETQYF. The DNA for the CDR3 is TGTGCCAGCAGCTTGACGGGACAGGGAGTCGAGACCCAGTACTTC.

This chain connects TRBV5-1 to TRBJ1-1; D might be TRBD1 (5 bases). The germline V gene encodes CDR1 SGHRS and CDR2 YFSETQ. Trimming stripped 3 bases from V and 6 bases from J, with 15 bases between. CDR3 length equals 14 residues. This chain's CDR3 is CASSSGLPLAEAFF. CDR3 DNA sequence: TGCGCCAGCAGCTCGGGACTCCCACTGGCTGAAGCTTTCTTT.

Note on this clonotype: A much more abundant neighbour one base away suggests this may be a read error. The chain carries TRBV6-6 and TRBJ2-5; D ambiguous. CDR3 length: 13 amino acids. Germline values: CDR1 MNHNY, CDR2 SVGAGI (reference sequence). The CDR3 region has the DNA TGTGTCAGCAGTTACTCGCCTATTTTGACCCAGTACTTC. Amino acid sequence: CVSSYSPILTQYF.

This clonotype was seen at least ten times. The chain is built from TRBV29-1 and TRBJ2-1, with 8 bases aligning to TRBD1. CDR3 length: 14 residues. Unmatched junction bases numbered 12, after V lost 7 bases and J lost 7 bases. Germline V gene data show CDR1 as SQVTM and CDR2 as ANQGSEA. This chain's CDR3 is CSALGQGKGNEQFF. The CDR3 region has the DNA TGCAGCGCCCTAGGACAGGGTAAGGGGAATGAGCAGTTCTTC.

About this clonotype itself: An end of the junction does not agree with germline; a read error may underlie this. CDR3 sequence: CASRMDRGPNAEAFF. The CDR3 DNA follows: TGTGCCAGCAGAATGGACAGGGGGCCGAACGCTGAAGCTTTCTTT. The chain has TRBV27 and TRBJ1-1; 11 nucleotides align to TRBD1. This CDR3 has 15 amino acids. CDR1 and CDR2 from the germline V gene are MNHEY and SMNVEV (reference sequence).

This clonotype came up many times. The chain uses TRBV5-1 and TRBJ2-3, with D possibly matching TRBD2 (5 bases). Trimming stripped 3 bases from V and 4 bases from J, with 12 bases between. The length of the CDR3 is 14 residues. Germline V gene data show CDR1 as SGHRS and CDR2 as YFSETQ. CDR3 in amino acids: CASSSGLRADTQYF. DNA for the CDR3: TGCGCCAGCAGCTCTGGACTGAGGGCAGATACGCAGTATTTT.

This chain joins TRBV7-9 and TRBJ1-3; D is uncertain. Looked up from germline, CDR1 is SEHNR and CDR2 is FQNEAQ (reference sequence). V was trimmed by 5 bases and J by 4 bases, leaving 6 bases between them. The length of the CDR3 is 12 residues. The CDR3 DNA follows: TGTGCCAGCAGCCCCGGCGGAAACACCATATATTTT. It yields the protein CASSPGGNTIYF.

The chain uses TRBV6-2 or TRBV6-3 and TRBJ2-2, with D possibly matching TRBD2 (6 bases). CDR3 length: 15 amino acids. Looked up from germline, CDR1 is MNHEY and CDR2 is SVGEGT. The germline V and J ends were trimmed by 2 bases and 1 base, with 8 bases remaining between them. CDR3 residues: CASSYVGGNTGELFF. The CDR3 nucleotides read TGTGCCAGCAGTTACGTGGGGGGGAACACCGGGGAGCTGTTTTTT.

There are a few counts of this clonotype. V and J are TRBV7-2 and TRBJ1-1; perhaps TRBD1 as D (6 bases). V shed 5 bases and J shed 0 bases, with 22 bases lying between them. The germline V gene encodes CDR1 SGHTA and CDR2 FQGNSA. CDR3 length: 18 amino acids. The DNA of the CDR3 is TGTGCCAGCAGCCTCCGGGGCGGGACAAGGGCCCTGAACACTGAAGCTTTCTTT. Its protein is CASSLRGGTRALNTEAFF.

At least ten counts were recorded for this clonotype. This chain links TRBV20-1 with TRBJ2-7; possible D gene TRBD2, 6 bases. This CDR3 spans 14 amino acids. Trimming left V 3 bases short and J 7 bases short, with 19 bases between. Germline V gene sequence: CDR1 DFQATT, CDR2 SNEGSKA (reference sequence). The CDR3 protein is CSARGTGTRGEQYF. The CDR3 bases are TGCAGTGCTAGGGGAACCGGGACCCGGGGGGAGCAGTACTTC.

This chain links TRBV10-3 with TRBJ2-5, with D uncertain. The ends were cut back, 2 bases at V and 2 bases at J, with 9 bases in the middle. This CDR3 region has 14 residues. CDR1 ENHRY and CDR2 SYGVKD come from the germline V gene. The CDR3, as DNA: TGTGCCATCAGTGAGGAGGCAGTTCAAGAGACCCAGTACTTC. Its protein product is CAISEEAVQETQYF.

This clonotype has a single count. V and J are TRBV20-1 and TRBJ2-3; the match to TRBD2 covers 10 bases. Germline-derived CDR1 and CDR2 are DFQATT and SNEGSKA (reference sequence). CDR3 length: 15 amino acids. Trimming took 5 bases from V and 6 from J; bases not matched to a gene: 11. CDR3 amino acids: CSAGVLAGEADTQYF. CDR3 DNA: TGCAGTGCTGGAGTTCTAGCGGGAGAGGCGGATACGCAGTATTTT.

This clonotype was counted at least ten times. V usage is TRBV3-1 and J usage is TRBJ1-5, with D possibly TRBD1 on 5 matching bases. The CDR3 has 12 amino acids. V was cut by 5 bases and J by 6 bases, with 8 bases left in between. CDR1 is LGHDT, CDR2 YNNKEL, per germline (reference sequence). The CDR3 region has the DNA TGTGCCAGCAGCAATCAGGGTCAGCCCCAGCATTTT. This sequence encodes CASSNQGQPQHF.

CDR3 loop: CASSARGGPSETQYF. The CDR3 nucleotides read TGTGCCAGCAGCGCGAGGGGAGGTCCGTCGGAGACCCAGTACTTC. The chain recombines TRBV6-5 with TRBJ2-7, with TRBD2 as a possible D gene (6 bases). TRBJ2-5 matches the DNA end more closely, so the J call is doubtful. The V gene's germline CDR1 is MNHEY and CDR2 SVGAGI. There are 15 residues in the CDR3.

This clonotype showed up just a few times. J is TRBJ2-1 and V is TRBV4-2; maybe TRBD2 (6 bases). Germline V gene data show CDR1 as LGHNA and CDR2 as YNFKEQ. V was shortened by 4 bases and J by 8 bases, with 9 bases between the two germline ends. The CDR3 totals 12 residues. The chain's CDR3 is CASSLGSDEQFF. DNA of the CDR3: TGTGCCAGCAGCCTCGGGAGCGATGAGCAGTTCTTC.

Ten or more counts support this clonotype. The chain employs TRBV7-2 and TRBJ1-1; D is ambiguous. Germline CDR1 reads SGHTA; CDR2 reads FQGNSA. The CDR3 spans 14 residues. Trimming left V 1 base short and J 1 base short, with 7 bases between. Here the CDR3 DNA reads TGTGCCAGCAGCTTAGGACCCCGGAACACTGAAGCTTTCTTT. It encodes CASSLGPRNTEAFF.